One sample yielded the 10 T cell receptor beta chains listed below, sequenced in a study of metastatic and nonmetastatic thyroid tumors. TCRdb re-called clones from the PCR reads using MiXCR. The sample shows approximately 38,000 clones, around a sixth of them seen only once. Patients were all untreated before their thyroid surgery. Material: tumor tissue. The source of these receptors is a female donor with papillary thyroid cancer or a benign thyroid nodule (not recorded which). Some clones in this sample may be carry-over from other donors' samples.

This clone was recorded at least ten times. The CDR3 region has the DNA TGTGCCAGTAGTCGGACTTCAGATACGCAGTATTTT. Protein sequence: CASSRTSDTQYF. This chain connects TRBV19 to TRBJ2-3; tentative D call: TRBD2 (5 bases). Germline V gene lookup returns CDR1 LNHDA and CDR2 SQIVND (reference sequence). Trimming removed 5 bases from V and 4 bases from J, with 7 bases in between. CDR3 length: 12 residues.

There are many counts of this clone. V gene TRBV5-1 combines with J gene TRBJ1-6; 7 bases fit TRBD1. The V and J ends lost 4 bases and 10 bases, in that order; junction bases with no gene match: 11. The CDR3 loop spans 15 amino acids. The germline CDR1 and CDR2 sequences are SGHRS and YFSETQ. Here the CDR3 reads CASSEGQTIGSPLHF. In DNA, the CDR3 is TGCGCCAGCAGCGAGGGACAGACGATTGGATCACCCCTCCACTTT.

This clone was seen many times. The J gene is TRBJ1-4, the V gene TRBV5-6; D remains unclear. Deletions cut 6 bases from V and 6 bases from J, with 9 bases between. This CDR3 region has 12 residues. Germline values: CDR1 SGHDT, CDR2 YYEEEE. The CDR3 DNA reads TGTGCCAGCACCGGGCCGGATGAAAAACTGTTTTTT. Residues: CASTGPDEKLFF.

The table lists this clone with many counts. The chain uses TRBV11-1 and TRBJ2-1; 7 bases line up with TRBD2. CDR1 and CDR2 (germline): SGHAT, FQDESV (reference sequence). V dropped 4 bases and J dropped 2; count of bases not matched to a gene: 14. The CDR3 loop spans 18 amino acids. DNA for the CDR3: TGTGCCAGCAGCTCCCTTGGTAAGGGAGCGGGGACCTACAATGAGCAGTTCTTC. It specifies CASSSLGKGAGTYNEQFF.

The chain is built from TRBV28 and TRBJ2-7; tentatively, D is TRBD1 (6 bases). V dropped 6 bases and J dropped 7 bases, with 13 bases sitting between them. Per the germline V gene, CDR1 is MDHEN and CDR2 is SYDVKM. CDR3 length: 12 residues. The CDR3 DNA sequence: TGTGCCAGCAGCCGATCAGGGGCAGAGCAGTACTTC. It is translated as CASSRSGAEQYF.

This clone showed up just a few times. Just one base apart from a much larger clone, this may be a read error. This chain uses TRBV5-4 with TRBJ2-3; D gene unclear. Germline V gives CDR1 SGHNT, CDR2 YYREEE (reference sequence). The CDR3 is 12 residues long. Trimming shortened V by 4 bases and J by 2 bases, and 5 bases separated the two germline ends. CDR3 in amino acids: CASSPNTDTQYF. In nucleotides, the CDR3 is TGTGCCAGCAGCCCGAACACAGATACGCAGTATTTT.

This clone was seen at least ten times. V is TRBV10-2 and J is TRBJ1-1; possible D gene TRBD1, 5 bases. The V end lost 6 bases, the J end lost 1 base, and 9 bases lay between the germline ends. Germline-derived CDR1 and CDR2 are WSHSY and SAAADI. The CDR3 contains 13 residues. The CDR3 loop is CASSLGGNTEAFF. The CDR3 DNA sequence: TGCGCCAGCAGCCTTGGGGGGAACACTGAAGCTTTCTTT.

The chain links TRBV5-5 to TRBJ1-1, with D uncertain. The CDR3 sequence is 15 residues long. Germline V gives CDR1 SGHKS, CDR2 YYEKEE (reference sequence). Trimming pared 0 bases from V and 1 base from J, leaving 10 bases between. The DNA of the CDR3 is TGTGCCAGCAGCTTGGGGCACAACCAGAACACTGAAGCTTTCTTT. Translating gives CASSLGHNQNTEAFF.

The CDR3 DNA sequence: TGTGCCAGCAGCCCTTACACCCAAGAGACCCAGTACTTC. Residues: CASSPYTQETQYF. The V call is TRBV7-8, the J call TRBJ2-5; no clear D. The CDR3 runs 13 residues. Trimming removed 5 bases at V and 1 base at J, with 8 bases between. Germline loops: CDR1 SGHVS, CDR2 FQNEAQ.

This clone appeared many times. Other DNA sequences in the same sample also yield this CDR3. Here the CDR3 reads CATMGEENTEAFF. CDR3 nucleotides: TGTGCCACCATGGGCGAGGAGAACACTGAAGCTTTCTTT. The chain has TRBV24-1 and TRBJ1-1; D gene uncertain. The ends were cut back, 8 bases at V and 1 base at J, with 10 bases in the middle. CDR1 and CDR2 (germline): KGHDR, SFDVKD. The CDR3 is 13 residues long.